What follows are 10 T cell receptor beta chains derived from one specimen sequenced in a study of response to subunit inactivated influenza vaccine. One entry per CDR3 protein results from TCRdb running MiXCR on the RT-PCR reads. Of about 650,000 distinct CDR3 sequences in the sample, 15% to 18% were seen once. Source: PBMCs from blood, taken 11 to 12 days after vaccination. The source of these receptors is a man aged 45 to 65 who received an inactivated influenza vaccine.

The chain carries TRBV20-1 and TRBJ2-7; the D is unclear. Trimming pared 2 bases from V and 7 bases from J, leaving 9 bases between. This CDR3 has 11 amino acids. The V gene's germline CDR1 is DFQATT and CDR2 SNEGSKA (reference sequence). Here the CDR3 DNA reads TGCAGTGCTAGAAGGCCACCGGAGCAGTACTTC. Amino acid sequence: CSARRPPEQYF.

The chain's CDR3 is CASSLMDRGLAREQYF. CDR3 in DNA: TGTGCCAGCAGTTTAATGGACCGGGGACTAGCGCGTGAGCAGTACTTC. The V gene is TRBV12-3 or TRBV12-4, the J gene TRBJ2-7; 10 nucleotides agree with TRBD2. With 2 bases clipped from V and 7 bases from J, the junction kept 11 bases outside the gene matches. This CDR3 region has 16 residues.

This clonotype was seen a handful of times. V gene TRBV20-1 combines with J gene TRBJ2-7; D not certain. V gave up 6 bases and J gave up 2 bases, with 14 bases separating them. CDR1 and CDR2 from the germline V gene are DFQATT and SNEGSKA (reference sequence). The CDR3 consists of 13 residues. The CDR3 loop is CSARVPSTYEQYF. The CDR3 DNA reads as TGCAGTGCCCGCGTTCCCTCAACCTACGAGCAGTACTTC.

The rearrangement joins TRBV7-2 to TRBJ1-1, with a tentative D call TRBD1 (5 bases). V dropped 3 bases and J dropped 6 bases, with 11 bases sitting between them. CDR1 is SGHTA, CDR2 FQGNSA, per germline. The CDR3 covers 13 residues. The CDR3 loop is CASSFKVGAEAFF. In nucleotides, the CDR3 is TGTGCCAGCAGCTTCAAAGTAGGGGCTGAAGCTTTCTTT.

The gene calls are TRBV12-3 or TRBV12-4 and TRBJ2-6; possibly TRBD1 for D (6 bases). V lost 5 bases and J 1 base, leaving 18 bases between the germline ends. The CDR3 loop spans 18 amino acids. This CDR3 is CASSPSQGMLSGANVLTF. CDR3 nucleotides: TGTGCCAGCAGTCCATCACAGGGTATGCTGTCTGGGGCCAACGTCCTGACTTTC.

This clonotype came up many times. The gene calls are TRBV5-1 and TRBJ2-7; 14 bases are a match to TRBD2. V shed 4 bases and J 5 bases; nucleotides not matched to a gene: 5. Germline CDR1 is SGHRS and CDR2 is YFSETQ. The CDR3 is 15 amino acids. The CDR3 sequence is CASSPGTSGGHEQYF. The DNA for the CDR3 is TGCGCCAGCAGCCCTGGGACTAGCGGGGGTCACGAGCAGTACTTC. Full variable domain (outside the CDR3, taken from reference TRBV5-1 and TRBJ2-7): KAGVTQTPRYLIKTRGQQVTLSCSPISGHRSVSWYQQTPGQGLQFLFEYFSETQRNKGNFPGRFSGRQFSNSRSEMNVSTLELGDSALYLCASSPGTSGGHEQYFGPGTRLTVT.

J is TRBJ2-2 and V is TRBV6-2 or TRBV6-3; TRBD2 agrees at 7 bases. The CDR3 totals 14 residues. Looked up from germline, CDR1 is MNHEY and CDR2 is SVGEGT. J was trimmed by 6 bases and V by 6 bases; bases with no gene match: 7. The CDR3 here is CASRRGGSSGELFF. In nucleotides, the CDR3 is TGTGCCAGCAGGAGAGGCGGGAGCTCCGGGGAGCTGTTTTTT.

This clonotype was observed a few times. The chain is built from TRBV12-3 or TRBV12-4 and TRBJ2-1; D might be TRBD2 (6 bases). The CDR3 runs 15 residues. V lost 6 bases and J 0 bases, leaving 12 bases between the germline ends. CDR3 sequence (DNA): TGTGCCAGCAGGGCGGGATGGAGCTCCTACAATGAGCAGTTCTTC. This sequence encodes CASRAGWSSYNEQFF.

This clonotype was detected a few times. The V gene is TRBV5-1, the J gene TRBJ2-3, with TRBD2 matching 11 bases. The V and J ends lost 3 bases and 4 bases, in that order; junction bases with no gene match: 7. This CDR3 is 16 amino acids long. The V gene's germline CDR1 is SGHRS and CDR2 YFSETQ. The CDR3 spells CASSSGGTSGSDTQYF. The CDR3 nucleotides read TGCGCCAGCAGCTCGGGAGGGACTAGCGGTTCAGATACGCAGTATTTT.

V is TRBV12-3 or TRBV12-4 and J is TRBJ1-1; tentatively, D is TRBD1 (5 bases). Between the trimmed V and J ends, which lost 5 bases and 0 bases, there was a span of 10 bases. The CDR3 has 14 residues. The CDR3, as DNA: TGTGCCAGCAGTCAAGGGGCGGTGAACACTGAAGCTTTCTTT. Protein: CASSQGAVNTEAFF.